These 28 T cell receptor beta chains came from one sample sequenced in a study of blood T cell repertoires in COVID-19. The method was immunoSEQ multiplex PCR; TCRdb's version includes in-frame clones alone and lacks a portion of them. The data contain some 140,000 clones, roughly 88% of them seen just once; the ten biggest clones take up about 0.63%. The sequenced sample was peripheral blood. The receptor source for this set is a man aged 55 to 70 with COVID-19, enrolled during active disease.

The CDR3 DNA sequence: TGTGCCAGCAGTGAACTAGGGACCCAGTACTTC. It yields the protein CASSELGTQYF. The chain carries TRBV2 and TRBJ2-5; D is ambiguous. Germline assignment: CDR1 SNHLY and CDR2 FYNNEI. Trimming pared 2 bases from V and 7 bases from J, leaving 5 bases between. The CDR3 consists of 11 residues.

The gene calls are TRBV2 and TRBJ2-3; 9 nucleotides agree with TRBD2. This CDR3 contains 15 residues. The V and J ends lost 6 bases and 8 bases, in that order; junction bases with no gene match: 12. Germline CDR1 reads SNHLY; CDR2 reads FYNNEI. The DNA for the CDR3 is TGTGCCAGCAGATTCTTGCGGGAGGGCCTTTTTACGCAGTATTTT. Translating it yields CASRFLREGLFTQYF.

V is TRBV7-8 and J is TRBJ2-5; D might be TRBD1 (6 bases). The germline CDR1 and CDR2 sequences are SGHVS and FQNEAQ. Trimming pared 7 bases from V and 1 base from J, leaving 19 bases between. This CDR3 contains 16 residues. DNA for the CDR3: TGTGCCAGCACCCCCTTGAGGGGGAGAGGCCAAGAGACCCAGTACTTC. This sequence encodes CASTPLRGRGQETQYF. The full variable domain, with the rest looked up from reference TRBV7-8 and TRBJ2-5, is GAGVSQSPRYKVAKRGQDVALRCDPISGHVSLFWYQQALGQGPEFLTYFQNEAQLDKSGLPSDRFFAERPEGSVSTLKIQRTQQEDSAVYLCASTPLRGRGQETQYFGPGTRLLVL.

The J gene is TRBJ2-3, the V gene TRBV7-9; D is ambiguous. The CDR3 totals 11 residues. Germline V gene data show CDR1 as SEHNR and CDR2 as FQNEAQ (reference sequence). V was clipped by 8 bases and J by 3 bases, with 6 bases between them. The CDR3 DNA follows: TGTGCCAGCTCTCAGACAGATACGCAGTATTTT. Translated: CASSQTDTQYF.

The chain joins TRBV11-3 to TRBJ1-1; 8 bases are shared with TRBD1. This CDR3 has 14 residues. V lost 4 bases, J lost 3 bases, and 4 bases stayed unmatched. Per the germline V gene, CDR1 is SGHNT and CDR2 is YENEEA. CDR3 sequence reads: CASSSGGEDTEAFF. Here the CDR3 DNA reads TGTGCCAGCAGCTCAGGGGGCGAGGACACTGAAGCTTTCTTT.

The chain combines TRBV5-6 with TRBJ1-1; the match to TRBD1 covers 9 bases. The V segment lost 2 bases and the J segment 0 bases; nucleotides outside the gene matches: 5. This CDR3 contains 16 residues. Germline assignment: CDR1 SGHDT and CDR2 YYEEEE. CDR3 in amino acids: CASSFRQGGMNTEAFF. Here the CDR3 DNA reads TGTGCCAGCAGCTTCCGACAGGGGGGAATGAACACTGAAGCTTTCTTT. The entire variable domain, with the rest obtained from reference TRBV5-6 and TRBJ1-1, is as follows: DAGVTQSPTHLIKTRGQQVTLRCSPKSGHDTVSWYQQALGQGPQFIFQYYEEEERQRGNFPDRFSGHQFPNYSSELNVNALLLGDSALYLCASSFRQGGMNTEAFFGQGTRLTVV.

CDR3 sequence reads: CASSSTLGDIVGYTF. The DNA for the CDR3 is TGTGCCAGCAGTTCCACCCTGGGGGACATAGTTGGCTACACCTTC. The chain combines TRBV28 with TRBJ1-2; maybe TRBD1 (6 bases). V lost 4 bases to trimming and J lost 7 bases, with 19 bases between them. Per germline, CDR1 MDHEN and CDR2 SYDVKM. This CDR3 has 15 residues.

The chain uses TRBV5-1 and TRBJ2-3, with D maybe TRBD2 (6 bases). The CDR3 length is 15 residues. In germline, CDR1 is SGHRS, CDR2 YFSETQ. V lost 0 bases to trimming and J lost 5 bases, with 13 bases between them. CDR3: CASSLGGAGQDTQYF. As DNA, the CDR3 is TGCGCCAGCAGCTTGGGGGGAGCGGGCCAAGATACGCAGTATTTT.

The chain carries TRBV10-3 and TRBJ1-2; D gene unclear. The length of the CDR3 is 16 residues. The V end was cut by 5 bases, the J end by 6 bases, with 22 bases between. CDR1 is ENHRY and CDR2 is SYGVKD in the germline V gene. CDR3 sequence reads: CAISLDGVSEKDGYTF. DNA of the CDR3: TGTGCCATCAGTCTGGACGGGGTTTCGGAGAAGGATGGCTACACCTTC.

This clone was detected only once. The V call is TRBV13, the J call TRBJ1-1, with TRBD1 as a possible D gene (6 bases). The CDR3 is 15 residues long. Trimming left V 3 bases short and J 0 bases short, with 11 bases between. Per the germline V gene, CDR1 is PRHDT and CDR2 is FYEKMQ (reference sequence). The CDR3 protein is CASSFGTIMNTEAFF. DNA of the CDR3: TGTGCCAGCAGCTTCGGGACAATCATGAACACTGAAGCTTTCTTT.

V usage is TRBV27 and J usage is TRBJ1-3, with D perhaps matching TRBD1 (5 bases). The V gene's germline CDR1 is MNHEY and CDR2 SMNVEV (reference sequence). Trimming removed 8 bases at V and 7 bases at J, with 15 bases between. CDR3 length: 13 residues. Here the CDR3 DNA reads TGTGCCAGCCGGGCAGGAGCAGGGAACACCATATATTTT. Translation gives CASRAGAGNTIYF.

The V and J genes are TRBV29-1 and TRBJ2-7; 7 nucleotides agree with TRBD1. The germline V gene encodes CDR1 SQVTM and CDR2 ANQGSEA. V gave up 4 bases and J gave up 2 bases; unmatched junction bases: 8. The CDR3 consists of 14 residues. The CDR3 sequence is CSVAWRQGAYEQYF. CDR3 in DNA: TGCAGCGTTGCATGGCGTCAGGGGGCCTACGAGCAGTACTTC.

The chain links TRBV28 to TRBJ1-5; D not certain. Deletions cut 2 bases from V and 5 bases from J, with 10 bases between. The CDR3 runs 14 residues. In germline, CDR1 is MDHEN, CDR2 SYDVKM. The CDR3 spells CASSLGPGHQPQHF. Written as DNA, the CDR3 is TGTGCCAGCAGTTTAGGCCCGGGTCATCAGCCCCAGCATTTT.

This clone was recorded a few times. The V gene is TRBV19, the J gene TRBJ1-2; no firm D call. Germline assignment: CDR1 LNHDA and CDR2 SQIVND (reference sequence). The germline V and J ends were trimmed by 10 bases and 3 bases, with 21 bases remaining between them. The CDR3 loop spans 15 amino acids. The CDR3 DNA reads TGTGCCACCGACTTGGGGAGACCGGGCCACTATGGCTACACCTTC. This codes for CATDLGRPGHYGYTF.

The chain couples TRBV7-3 to TRBJ2-1; 12 bases map to TRBD2. CDR1 SGHTA and CDR2 FQGTGA come from the germline V gene. J gave up 4 bases and V 2 bases, and 3 bases lay outside the gene matches. The CDR3 consists of 16 residues. The CDR3 DNA follows: TGTGCCAGCAGCTTACGCGGACTAGCGGGGTACAATGAGCAGTTCTTC. Protein sequence: CASSLRGLAGYNEQFF. The variable domain in full, with the rest retrieved from reference TRBV7-3 and TRBJ2-1, is GAGVSQTPSNKVTEKGKYVELRCDPISGHTALYWYRQSLGQGPEFLIYFQGTGAADDSGLPNDRFFAVRPEGSVSTLKIQRTERGDSAVYLCASSLRGLAGYNEQFFGPGTRLTVL.

The gene calls are TRBV28 and TRBJ1-1; 9 bases fit TRBD1. Germline assignment: CDR1 MDHEN and CDR2 SYDVKM. This CDR3 contains 12 residues. Losses at the gene ends were 9 bases for V and 8 bases for J; bases not matched to a gene: 7. CDR3 coding DNA: TGTGCCAGTAGGGGGGACAGGGCCGAAGCTTTCTTT. It codes for CASRGDRAEAFF.

The V and J genes are TRBV11-3 and TRBJ2-5, with D perhaps matching TRBD1 (6 bases). CDR1 and CDR2 (germline): SGHNT, YENEEA. The CDR3 is 16 residues long. The V and J ends lost 1 base and 4 bases respectively, with 16 bases between them. The CDR3 protein is CASSLGNVPGVETQYF. DNA for the CDR3: TGTGCCAGCAGCTTAGGGAACGTTCCAGGGGTAGAGACCCAGTACTTC.

This chain uses TRBV7-8 with TRBJ2-3; D is unresolved. The germline V gene encodes CDR1 SGHVS and CDR2 FQNEAQ. V lost 6 bases and J 3 bases, leaving 7 bases between the germline ends. The CDR3 loop spans 12 amino acids. The chain's CDR3 is CASSRNTDTQYF. The CDR3 nucleotides read TGTGCCAGCAGTCGTAATACAGATACGCAGTATTTT.

The chain recombines TRBV6-5 with TRBJ2-1; 8 positions match TRBD1. J was trimmed by 12 bases and V by 7 bases; bases with no gene match: 14. Germline V CDR1 and CDR2: MNHEY, SVGAGI. CDR3 size: 14 residues. As DNA, the CDR3 is TGTGCCAGCACCAACAGGGGGGCCTTGGAAGGGCAGTTCTTC. It codes for CASTNRGALEGQFF.

This chain uses TRBV11-2 with TRBJ2-1, with D possibly matching TRBD2 (7 bases). Germline loops: CDR1 SGHAT, CDR2 FQNNGV. V lost 6 bases to trimming and J lost 6 bases, with 21 bases between them. The CDR3 consists of 16 residues. The CDR3 DNA follows: TGTGCCAGCAGTCTGGGGTCGGGGGGACAAGGCAATGAGCAGTTCTTC. Its translation is CASSLGSGGQGNEQFF.

The rearrangement uses TRBV5-4 and TRBJ2-1; 8 bases line up with TRBD2. The CDR3 sequence is 14 residues long. The junction had 6 bases not matched to a gene; V was cut back by 4 bases and J by 6 bases. The germline gives CDR1 SGHNT, CDR2 YYREEE (reference sequence). The chain's CDR3 is CASSPGGRTNEQFF. CDR3 sequence (DNA): TGTGCCAGCAGCCCGGGAGGGCGGACCAATGAGCAGTTCTTC.

This rearrangement joins TRBV6-5 to TRBJ2-3; TRBD1 is a possible D gene (6 bases). Germline V gives CDR1 MNHEY, CDR2 SVGAGI. The ends were cut back, 6 bases at V and 0 bases at J, with 10 bases in the middle. The CDR3 totals 14 residues. This chain's CDR3 is CASRPDRSTDTQYF. CDR3 coding DNA: TGTGCCAGCAGGCCGGACAGAAGCACAGATACGCAGTATTTT.

The V and J genes are TRBV7-2 and TRBJ2-2; 8 bases fit TRBD1. V was pared by 1 base and J by 1 base, with 2 bases of the junction left unmatched. Germline values: CDR1 SGHTA, CDR2 FQGNSA. This CDR3 has 16 residues. Here the CDR3 reads CASSLGTGWNTGELFF. The CDR3 DNA follows: TGTGCCAGCAGCTTAGGGACAGGGTGGAACACCGGGGAGCTGTTTTTT.

The CDR3 nucleotides read TGTGCCAGCAGCCCCCAAAGACTAGCTCGCAACACCGGGGAGCTGTTTTTT. Its translation is CASSPQRLARNTGELFF. J is TRBJ2-2 and V is TRBV14; 7 positions agree with TRBD2. Per germline, CDR1 SGHDN and CDR2 FVKESK. CDR3 length: 17 residues. The junction had 10 bases not matched to a gene; V was cut back by 4 bases and J by 2 bases.

The rearrangement uses TRBV7-3 and TRBJ2-7; the D gene is possibly TRBD1 (6 bases). The CDR3 extends over 13 amino acids. The germline CDR1 and CDR2 sequences are SGHTA and FQGTGA. The V and J ends lost 5 bases and 3 bases respectively, with 11 bases between them. This CDR3 reads CASSHGQNYEQYF. The CDR3, as DNA: TGTGCCAGCAGCCACGGACAGAACTACGAGCAGTACTTC. Variable domain in full (rest from reference TRBV7-3 and TRBJ2-7): GAGVSQTPSNKVTEKGKYVELRCDPISGHTALYWYRQSLGQGPEFLIYFQGTGAADDSGLPNDRFFAVRPEGSVSTLKIQRTERGDSAVYLCASSHGQNYEQYFGPGTRLTVT.

The V and J genes are TRBV6-6 and TRBJ2-1; TRBD1 might be the D (6 bases). This CDR3 is built from 13 residues. Trimming left V 7 bases short and J 7 bases short, with 14 bases between. Germline assignment: CDR1 MNHNY and CDR2 SVGAGI (reference sequence). The CDR3 spells CASNAGVQNEQFF. CDR3 coding DNA: TGTGCCAGCAACGCAGGGGTTCAGAATGAGCAGTTCTTC.

The rearrangement uses TRBV13 and TRBJ2-3; D may be TRBD2 (5 bases). Per the germline V gene, CDR1 is PRHDT and CDR2 is FYEKMQ (reference sequence). CDR3 length: 12 residues. V was cut by 5 bases and J by 6 bases, with 9 bases left in between. The CDR3 DNA follows: TGTGCCAGCAGCGATCCGGGGGATACGCAGTATTTT. It encodes CASSDPGDTQYF.

The V call is TRBV3-1 (or the pseudogene TRBV3-2), the J call TRBJ2-7; D unclear. The CDR3 has 16 residues. From germline, CDR1 is LGHDT and CDR2 YNNKEL (reference sequence). Trimming removed 2 bases from V and 1 base from J, with 15 bases in between. CDR3 sequence (DNA): TGTGCCAGCAGCCAACCCCTGTTGTCCACTTCCTACGAGCAGTACTTC. It specifies CASSQPLLSTSYEQYF.